One sample yielded the 28 T cell receptor beta chains listed below, sequenced in a study of cytomegalovirus exposure and HLA in healthy donors (dated by TCRdb to the late 2010s). The method was the immunoSEQ multiplex PCR assay. Here the immuneACCESS table is served through TCRdb, limited to in-frame sequences with V and J called. Missing clones are a known gap in these copies; in checked studies unresolved V genes cover under half, and the rest lacks a known reason. Here the sample has about 260,000 clones; 90% occur a single time. Of the sample, roughly 3% is held by the ten largest clones. Sequenced: PBMCs. These receptors were taken from a woman in her 30s in good health and CMV-seronegative.

The genes are TRBV28 and TRBJ2-2, with 16 bases that match TRBD2. J lost 2 bases, V lost 6 bases, and 18 bases had no gene match. Germline V gene data show CDR1 as MDHEN and CDR2 as SYDVKM. The CDR3 totals 22 residues. CDR3 DNA: TGTGCCAGCAGCTTCGGTCTATATCTCGGGACTAGCGGGAGGGTCAACACCGGGGAGCTGTTTTTT. Its translation: CASSFGLYLGTSGRVNTGELFF.

CDR3 region: CASSVTSGGRTDTQYF. The CDR3 DNA follows: TGTGCCAGCAGCGTAACTAGCGGAGGGAGGACAGATACGCAGTATTTT. The chain employs TRBV7-2 and TRBJ2-3; TRBD2 agrees at 8 bases. This CDR3 is built from 16 residues. The germline gives CDR1 SGHTA, CDR2 FQGNSA. J lost 3 bases, V lost 5 bases, and 10 bases had no gene match.

The CDR3: CASSLQNRNEQFF. The CDR3 DNA is TGTGCCAGCAGCCTTCAGAACCGGAATGAGCAGTTCTTC. V and J are TRBV7-9 and TRBJ2-1; no clear D. The V end was cut by 5 bases, the J end by 7 bases, with 12 bases between. Germline CDR1 reads SEHNR; CDR2 reads FQNEAQ (reference sequence). CDR3 length equals 13 residues.

V is TRBV11-3 and J is TRBJ2-7, with TRBD2 identical over 11 bases. The germline CDR1 and CDR2 sequences are SGHNT and YENEEA. Trimming at V came to 4 bases and at J to 1 base, leaving 3 bases not matched to a gene. The CDR3 has 15 residues. CDR3 in amino acids: CASSSIAGGSYEQYF. CDR3 bases: TGTGCCAGCAGCTCCATAGCGGGAGGGTCCTACGAGCAGTACTTC.

The chain carries TRBV7-2 and TRBJ2-7, with 8 bases matching TRBD2. This CDR3 has 14 residues. The V segment lost 5 bases and the J segment 2 bases; nucleotides outside the gene matches: 5. Germline V gives CDR1 SGHTA, CDR2 FQGNSA. The CDR3 DNA reads as TGTGCCAGCAGCCCGACTAGCGTAGCCTACGAGCAGTACTTC. Encoded protein: CASSPTSVAYEQYF. Using reference TRBV7-2 and TRBJ2-7 for the parts outside the CDR3, the full variable domain is GAGVSQSPSNKVTEKGKDVELRCDPISGHTALYWYRQSLGQGLEFLIYFQGNSAPDKSGLPSDRFSAERTGGSVSTLTIQRTQQEDSAVYLCASSPTSVAYEQYFGPGTRLTVT.

V is TRBV28 and J is TRBJ2-7; D possibly corresponds to TRBD1 (6 bases). The V gene lost 0 bases and the J gene lost 1 base, with 10 bases spanning the gap. The CDR3 loop spans 15 amino acids. CDR1 and CDR2 from the germline V gene are MDHEN and SYDVKM. This CDR3 is CASSLWRGISYEQYF. The DNA of the CDR3 is TGTGCCAGCAGTTTATGGAGGGGGATTTCCTACGAGCAGTACTTC.

This rearrangement joins TRBV27 to TRBJ1-5, with D tentatively TRBD1 (5 bases). The V end lost 6 bases, the J end lost 3 bases, and 9 bases lay between the germline ends. This CDR3 has 13 amino acids. Germline CDR1 and CDR2: MNHEY and SMNVEV (reference sequence). CDR3 sequence (DNA): TGTGCCAGCAGCGGGGCTCTCAATCAGCCCCAGCATTTT. It encodes CASSGALNQPQHF.

The chain recombines TRBV27 with TRBJ2-3; 8 bases align to TRBD2. The CDR3 consists of 16 residues. Germline CDR1 is MNHEY and CDR2 is SMNVEV (reference sequence). The ends lost 8 bases at V and 4 bases at J; junction bases unmatched: 14. The chain's CDR3 is CASRAQASGLADTQYF. The CDR3 DNA is TGTGCCAGCCGCGCGCAAGCTAGCGGGCTCGCAGATACGCAGTATTTT.

The chain links TRBV28 to TRBJ2-5, with TRBD2 as a possible D gene (6 bases). Trimming took off 6 bases at V and 5 bases at J, with 16 bases between the two ends. CDR1 MDHEN and CDR2 SYDVKM come from the germline V gene. The CDR3 totals 14 residues. CDR3: CASSHALAIETQYF. CDR3 bases: TGTGCCAGCAGCCACGCCCTAGCGATTGAGACCCAGTACTTC.

The table lists this clone with a few counts. The chain carries TRBV10-3 and TRBJ2-1; perhaps TRBD2 as D (5 bases). Germline V gives CDR1 ENHRY, CDR2 SYGVKD. The CDR3 is made up of 13 amino acids. Trimming cost V 6 bases and J 5 bases, with 11 bases left between them. The CDR3 sequence is CAIRAEENNEQFF. The CDR3 bases are TGTGCCATCAGAGCGGAAGAGAACAATGAGCAGTTCTTC.

The chain combines TRBV14 with TRBJ2-5, with D perhaps matching TRBD1 or TRBD2 (7 bases each). The CDR3 runs 15 residues. V was cut by 4 bases and J by 3 bases, with 15 bases left in between. Germline assignment: CDR1 SGHDN and CDR2 FVKESK. This CDR3 is CASSPLTGREETQYF. CDR3 nucleotides: TGTGCCAGCAGCCCCCTGACAGGGAGGGAAGAGACCCAGTACTTC.

The rearrangement links TRBV2 to TRBJ1-4; the D gene is possibly TRBD1 (6 bases). V was pared by 9 bases and J by 7 bases, with 15 bases between. This CDR3 has 13 residues. Germline lookup yields CDR1 SNHLY and CDR2 FYNNEI. Written as DNA, the CDR3 is TGTGCCAGTACCGGGGGCAGTAGTGAAAAACTGTTTTTT. Its translation: CASTGGSSEKLFF.

The CDR3 is CASSTPATGGSKTQYF. As DNA, the CDR3 is TGTGCCAGCAGTACACCTGCGACAGGGGGCTCGAAGACCCAGTACTTC. The chain joins TRBV28 to TRBJ2-5, with 10 bases lining up with TRBD1. This CDR3 has 16 residues. Losses at the gene ends were 5 bases for V and 6 bases for J; bases not matched to a gene: 12. Germline assignment: CDR1 MDHEN and CDR2 SYDVKM.

The V gene is TRBV5-4, the J gene TRBJ2-1; 7 nucleotides line up with TRBD2. The CDR3 runs to 16 residues. CDR1 SGHNT and CDR2 YYREEE come from the germline V gene (reference sequence). V was clipped by 4 bases and J by 5 bases; unmatched bases: 12. The CDR3 DNA follows: TGTGCCAGCAGCCACTCAGGGACTAACCCCAACAATGAGCAGTTCTTC. This encodes CASSHSGTNPNNEQFF.

As regards this clone: The same CDR3 also results from other DNA sequences found in this sample. The chain is built from TRBV5-1 and TRBJ1-1, with TRBD1 as a possible D gene (5 bases). Germline V gene lookup returns CDR1 SGHRS and CDR2 YFSETQ. The CDR3 spans 15 residues. Trimming left V 2 bases short and J 1 base short, with 12 bases between. This CDR3 is CASSLGYTGNTEAFF. DNA of the CDR3: TGCGCCAGCAGCTTAGGGTATACAGGGAACACTGAAGCTTTCTTT. Drawing the rest from reference TRBV5-1 and TRBJ1-1, the complete variable domain is KAGVTQTPRYLIKTRGQQVTLSCSPISGHRSVSWYQQTPGQGLQFLFEYFSETQRNKGNFPGRFSGRQFSNSRSEMNVSTLELGDSALYLCASSLGYTGNTEAFFGQGTRLTVV.

V usage is TRBV4-3 and J usage is TRBJ2-2; tentative D call: TRBD2 (5 bases). Germline CDR1 and CDR2: LGHNA and YSLEER. Trimming left V 0 bases short and J 3 bases short, with 20 bases between. The CDR3 runs to 19 residues. CDR3 DNA sequence: TGCGCCAGCAGCCAAGATAGCCAACTCCTGAGGGTGGACACCGGGGAGCTGTTTTTT. Translation gives CASSQDSQLLRVDTGELFF.

The chain uses TRBV10-3 and TRBJ1-4; possible D gene TRBD1, 5 bases. Looked up from germline, CDR1 is ENHRY and CDR2 is SYGVKD. The CDR3 totals 14 residues. The germline V and J ends were trimmed by 6 bases and 4 bases, with 12 bases remaining between them. The CDR3 bases are TGTGCCATCAGCTGGGACGGTAATAATGAAAAACTGTTTTTT. The encoded protein is CAISWDGNNEKLFF.

Worth noting for this clone: The identical CDR3 is also encoded by other nucleotide sequences in the sample. The rearrangement uses TRBV7-3 and TRBJ2-1; 10 bases agree with TRBD1. Germline V gene lookup returns CDR1 SGHTA and CDR2 FQGTGA. The CDR3 contains 16 residues. V gave up 4 bases and J gave up 6 bases; unmatched junction bases: 9. The CDR3 spells CASSSDRDRGGNEQFF. The CDR3 nucleotides are TGTGCCAGCAGCTCCGATCGGGACAGGGGCGGCAATGAGCAGTTCTTC. Full variable domain (outside the CDR3, taken from reference TRBV7-3 and TRBJ2-1): GAGVSQTPSNKVTEKGKYVELRCDPISGHTALYWYRQSLGQGPEFLIYFQGTGAADDSGLPNDRFFAVRPEGSVSTLKIQRTERGDSAVYLCASSSDRDRGGNEQFFGPGTRLTVL.

A word on this clone: In the same sample, other DNA sequences code for this CDR3. The J gene is TRBJ2-7, the V gene TRBV4-1; 7 bases are a match to TRBD2. The junction had 1 base not matched to a gene; V was cut back by 1 base and J by 4 bases. Germline lookup yields CDR1 MGHRA and CDR2 YSYEKL. This CDR3 is 13 amino acids long. CDR3 amino acids: CASSQGGGYEQYF. The DNA for the CDR3 is TGCGCCAGCAGCCAAGGGGGAGGGTACGAGCAGTACTTC.

Details on this clone: At the DNA level, this CDR3 is encoded by other sequences in the same sample as well. The chain joins TRBV29-1 to TRBJ1-1, with D possibly matching TRBD1 (5 bases). Germline loops: CDR1 SQVTM, CDR2 ANQGSEA. V lost 4 bases to trimming and J lost 2 bases, with 11 bases between them. The CDR3 totals 13 residues. Here the CDR3 reads CSVVAGSNTEAFF. The CDR3 DNA is TGCAGCGTTGTCGCAGGGTCTAACACTGAAGCTTTCTTT. The entire variable domain, with the rest obtained from reference TRBV29-1 and TRBJ1-1, is as follows: SAVISQKPSRDICQRGTSLTIQCQVDSQVTMMFWYRQQPGQSLTLIATANQGSEATYESGFVIDKFPISRPNLTFSTLTVSNMSPEDSSIYLCSVVAGSNTEAFFGQGTRLTVV.

This chain joins TRBV6-5 and TRBJ2-6; D is tentatively TRBD1 or TRBD2 (5 bases each). Germline V CDR1 and CDR2: MNHEY, SVGAGI. The CDR3 is 15 residues long. V was pared by 9 bases and J by 2 bases, with 14 bases between. The CDR3 spells CASAGSQAGANVLTF. CDR3 sequence (DNA): TGTGCCAGTGCAGGGAGTCAAGCTGGGGCCAACGTCCTGACTTTC.

V is TRBV10-1 and J is TRBJ2-7; unclear D gene. V lost 7 bases, J lost 4 bases, and 11 bases lay in between. Germline values: CDR1 WNHNN, CDR2 SYGVQD (reference sequence). This CDR3 has 12 amino acids. The CDR3 loop reads CASTRSGYEQYF. The CDR3 DNA reads as TGCGCCAGCACCAGATCGGGTTACGAGCAGTACTTC.

The chain links TRBV6-5 to TRBJ1-1, with D uncertain. The CDR3 loop spans 13 amino acids. V lost 7 bases and J lost 4, with 13 bases in between. Germline V CDR1 and CDR2: MNHEY, SVGAGI. CDR3 in DNA: TGTGCCAGCACGGCCCCTAGCGGCACTGAAGCTTTCTTT. Translation: CASTAPSGTEAFF.

CDR3 region: CASSYQGEKKLFF. CDR3 in DNA: TGTGCCAGCAGTTATCAGGGGGAAAAAAAACTGTTTTTT. The chain uses TRBV6-5 and TRBJ1-4; 7 bases are a match to TRBD1. Germline trimming cut 3 bases from V and 9 bases from J; bases unmatched to any gene: 4. Germline assignment: CDR1 MNHEY and CDR2 SVGAGI. The CDR3 spans 13 residues.

The CDR3: CASRQDRQPQHF. For the CDR3, the DNA is TGTGCCAGCAGACAAGACAGGCAGCCCCAGCATTTT. The rearrangement joins TRBV28 to TRBJ1-5; possible D gene TRBD1, 6 bases. V was cut by 6 bases and J by 7 bases, with 10 bases left in between. Germline CDR1 is MDHEN and CDR2 is SYDVKM. The CDR3 is 12 amino acids.

This rearrangement joins TRBV9 to TRBJ2-1; 9 nucleotides line up with TRBD2. The CDR3 is made up of 15 amino acids. V shed 0 bases, J shed 4 bases, and the junction held 2 bases outside the gene matches. CDR1 and CDR2 (germline): SGDLS, YYNGEE. CDR3 nucleotide sequence: TGTGCCAGCAGCGTAGAGACTAGCGGTTACAATGAGCAGTTCTTC. Translation gives CASSVETSGYNEQFF.

The genes are TRBV6-5 and TRBJ2-7, with TRBD1 matching over 11 bases. Germline V gene data show CDR1 as MNHEY and CDR2 as SVGAGI. The CDR3 is 14 residues long. The V and J ends lost 4 bases and 9 bases, in that order; junction bases with no gene match: 8. CDR3 protein: CASSSGQGAGGQYF. In DNA, the CDR3 is TGTGCCAGCAGTTCCGGACAGGGGGCAGGGGGGCAGTACTTC.

The chain links TRBV4-3 to TRBJ1-2; tentatively, D is TRBD1 (5 bases). CDR3 length equals 15 residues. Germline V gene sequence: CDR1 LGHNA, CDR2 YSLEER. The germline V and J ends were trimmed by 0 bases and 5 bases, with 13 bases remaining between them. This chain's CDR3 is CASSQDTGGEYGYTF. The DNA of the CDR3 is TGCGCCAGCAGCCAAGATACGGGGGGGGAATATGGCTACACCTTC.